This section outlines one T cell receptor (beta chain) sequence together with its context. Its cognate antigen is unknown. The CDR3 extends over 14 amino acids. V shed 4 bases and J shed 0 bases, with 10 bases lying between them. Per the germline V gene, CDR1 is SGHRS and CDR2 is YFSETQ. Assay: immunoSEQ multiplex PCR; the TCRdb copy retains only in-frame clones and omits some. The table has some 160,000 clones, approximately 93% seen once. This specimen belongs to a study of T cell responses to AZD1222 COVID-19 vaccine. Study results and caveats: Clonal diversity may have been underestimated, and the donors were mostly white British, with more females than males.

Sequences were derived from peripheral blood, sampled on day 0 of AZD1222 vaccination. This clonotype was sampled from an adult in good health. V usage is TRBV5-1 and J usage is TRBJ1-1; D is unclear. The CDR3 DNA follows: TGCGCCAGCAGCGCGGACGTCATGAACACTGAAGCTTTCTTT. Translation: CASSADVMNTEAFF.